This TCR beta chain came from a study of blood T cells in healthy people across ages. The study, taken as a whole, reports: Donors of long life had a larger count of naive CD4+ cells and greater diversity than aged donors.

CDR3 length equals 14 residues. CDR1 and CDR2 from the germline V gene are SGHDN and FVKESK. On this clonotype: Its antigen remains unidentified.

A second PCR of about 7 to 11 cycles used a sample-barcoded 5' primer and a J-beta primer mix. TCRdb re-called the 5' RACE reads with MiXCR, one entry per CDR3 protein. The data show hundreds of thousands of distinct CDR3 sequences, more than 45% seen once. This chain joins TRBV14 and TRBJ2-5; 8 bases align to TRBD1. The J call may be in error: the DNA end matches TRBJ2-7 better. Sequences were obtained from blood. This clonotype was obtained from a woman over 75 in good health. The CDR3 coding sequence is TGTGCCAGCAGCCAGGTAACAGGGGGCTACGAGCAGTACTTC. Translating gives CASSQVTGGYEQYF.